These 18 T cell receptor beta chains came from one sample sequenced in a study of human T cells and chemical hapten exposure (TCRdb year 2021). The time point label on this specimen signifies: patch test 2, 6 weeks after DPC sensitization. The sample's treatment or condition label, decoded: therapeutic diphenylcyclopropenone sensitization with weekly scalp DPC. Library prep was done by RACE. Sequencing used a NextSeq 500. TCRdb reprocessed the public reads (quality trimming at Q25 with fastp, clone calling with MiXCR) and kept in-frame beta chains. All rows with the same CDR3 protein become a single entry with the most common DNA and genes. The sample profile shows approximately 350,000 distinct CDR3 sequences; about 6% of them were found once. About 5.6% of the sample goes to the ten largest clones. Specimen: whole blood, collected in connection with sensitization to the hapten diphenylcyclopropenone (DPC). These receptors were obtained from a woman aged 18-35 years with alopecia areata. Some clones in this sample may be carry-over from other donors' samples.

This clonotype was counted ten times or more. The rearrangement joins TRBV6-2 or TRBV6-3 to TRBJ2-3; D uncertain. Looked up from germline, CDR1 is MNHEY and CDR2 is SVGEGT. This CDR3 has 13 amino acids. Trimming took off 6 bases at V and 4 bases at J, with 11 bases between the two ends. The CDR3 sequence: CASSSTYADTQYF. CDR3 nucleotides: TGTGCCAGCAGCTCTACATACGCAGATACGCAGTATTTT.

This clonotype was recorded many times. CDR3 nucleotides: TGTGCCAGCAGTCGACAGGGGGCCCCCGGGGCTGAAGCTTTCTTT. Translating gives CASSRQGAPGAEAFF. This chain connects TRBV6-5 to TRBJ1-1, with 10 bases lining up with TRBD1. Trimming at V came to 5 bases and at J to 6 bases, leaving 9 bases not matched to a gene. Germline values: CDR1 MNHEY, CDR2 SVGAGI. The CDR3 length is 15 residues.

This clonotype occurred a few times. The chain combines TRBV6-5 with TRBJ1-1, with a possible D match to TRBD1 (5 bases). The V gene lost 7 bases and the J gene lost 4 bases, with 22 bases spanning the gap. The CDR3 is 16 residues long. CDR1 and CDR2 from the germline V gene are MNHEY and SVGAGI. CDR3 loop: CASTPSYSLGGTEAFF. CDR3 DNA: TGTGCCAGCACCCCTTCGTACTCCCTGGGGGGCACTGAAGCTTTCTTT.

The chain employs TRBV6-2 or TRBV6-3 and TRBJ1-1; D unclear. V lost 7 bases and J lost 10, with 13 bases in between. The CDR3 is 11 residues long. The germline V gene has CDR1 MNHEY and CDR2 SVGEGT. The CDR3 nucleotides read TGTGCCAGCACCAATCTATTGGGAGCTTTCTTT. Its translation is CASTNLLGAFF.

This clonotype came up many times. The V call is TRBV12-3 or TRBV12-4, the J call TRBJ1-2; D is ambiguous. There are 12 residues in the CDR3. The ends were cut back, 3 bases at V and 4 bases at J, with 6 bases in the middle. CDR3 bases: TGTGCCAGCAGTTTTTCCACCTATGGCTACACCTTC. This codes for CASSFSTYGYTF.

This clonotype was seen more than once but under ten times. The chain has TRBV12-3 or TRBV12-4 and TRBJ2-4; D uncertain. This CDR3 comprises 13 residues. Trimming pared 6 bases from V and 1 base from J, leaving 7 bases between. The CDR3 sequence: CASSLHAKNIQYF. CDR3 DNA sequence: TGTGCCAGCAGCCTCCATGCCAAAAACATTCAGTACTTC.

This clonotype was recorded at least ten times. The chain couples TRBV7-2 to TRBJ2-3, with 7 positions matching TRBD2. This CDR3 spans 15 amino acids. Germline CDR1 SGHTA, CDR2 FQGNSA. Germline trimming cut 1 base from V and 0 bases from J; bases unmatched to any gene: 1. In nucleotides, the CDR3 is TGTGCCAGCAGCTTAGTGCGGGGGAGCACAGATACGCAGTATTTT. Amino acids: CASSLVRGSTDTQYF.

This clonotype was observed a handful of times. This chain connects TRBV11-3 to TRBJ2-3; 11 nucleotides match TRBD1. This CDR3 is 16 amino acids long. The ends lost 5 bases at V and 4 bases at J; junction bases unmatched: 8. Per germline, CDR1 SGHNT and CDR2 YENEEA. The DNA of the CDR3 is TGTGCCAGCAGCAATGGACAGGGGGCTACGGCAGATACGCAGTATTTT. It yields the protein CASSNGQGATADTQYF.

In its sample, this clonotype was seen many times. The chain carries TRBV9 and TRBJ1-6; 7 nucleotides line up with TRBD1. V lost 6 bases to trimming and J lost 5 bases; unmatched junction nucleotides: 8. CDR1 is SGDLS and CDR2 is YYNGEE in the germline V gene. There are 15 residues in the CDR3. Written as DNA, the CDR3 is TGTGCCAGCACAGAACAGGGGATCGATAATTCACCCCTCCACTTT. It is translated as CASTEQGIDNSPLHF.

This clonotype was counted many times. The V call is TRBV28, the J call TRBJ1-6; 7 bases are a match to TRBD1. CDR1 is MDHEN, CDR2 SYDVKM, per germline. The CDR3 extends over 17 amino acids. The J segment lost 5 bases and the V segment lost 5 bases, leaving 12 bases of the junction unmatched. The DNA for the CDR3 is TGTGCCAGCAGTCTGGGGGAGGGGGGGACAGATAATTCACCCCTCCACTTT. It specifies CASSLGEGGTDNSPLHF. Drawing the rest from reference TRBV28 and TRBJ1-6, the complete variable domain is DVKVTQSSRYLVKRTGEKVFLECVQDMDHENMFWYRQDPGLGLRLIYFSYDVKMKEKGDIPEGYSVSREKKERFSLILESASTNQTSMYLCASSLGEGGTDNSPLHFGNGTRLTVT.

This clonotype was observed at least ten times. This rearrangement joins TRBV3-1 to TRBJ1-1, with D maybe TRBD1 (6 bases). The V end was cut by 4 bases, the J end by 1 base, with 16 bases between. The germline V gene has CDR1 LGHDT and CDR2 YNNKEL (reference sequence). The CDR3 is made up of 16 amino acids. The CDR3 is CASSPLGGAQNTEAFF. CDR3 DNA sequence: TGTGCCAGCAGCCCATTAGGGGGGGCGCAGAACACTGAAGCTTTCTTT.

The gene calls are TRBV9 and TRBJ2-2; tentatively, D is TRBD1 or TRBD2 (5 bases each). This CDR3 is built from 16 residues. In germline, CDR1 is SGDLS, CDR2 YYNGEE. The V end lost 0 bases, the J end lost 0 bases, and 9 bases lay between the germline ends. Written as DNA, the CDR3 is TGTGCCAGCAGCGTAGCGGGACCCACGAACACCGGGGAGCTGTTTTTT. It codes for CASSVAGPTNTGELFF.

This clonotype was recorded a few times. This chain links TRBV7-2 with TRBJ1-5, with no clear D. The CDR3 has 13 residues. Germline V lookup: CDR1 SGHTA, CDR2 FQGNSA. V dropped 6 bases and J dropped 6 bases, with 12 bases sitting between them. In DNA, the CDR3 is TGTGCCAGCAGGGCTGGGAGTTTTCAGCCCCAGCATTTT. It yields the protein CASRAGSFQPQHF.

This clonotype was seen ten or more times. This chain uses TRBV27 with TRBJ1-1; 9 positions agree with TRBD1. The CDR3 spans 16 residues. Looked up from germline, CDR1 is MNHEY and CDR2 is SMNVEV (reference sequence). V was clipped by 3 bases and J by 5 bases; unmatched bases: 10. The CDR3 nucleotides read TGTGCCAGCAGTTTTCGTCCGGGACAGGGAAGAACTGAAGCTTTCTTT. The encoded protein is CASSFRPGQGRTEAFF.

This clonotype appeared a few times. The chain is built from TRBV28 and TRBJ1-4, with TRBD1 identical over 11 bases. The germline CDR1 and CDR2 sequences are MDHEN and SYDVKM. CDR3 length: 16 amino acids. The junction had 1 base not matched to a gene; V was cut back by 2 bases and J by 2 bases. As DNA, the CDR3 is TGTGCCAGCAGTTTAGGACAGGGGGCTACTAATGAAAAACTGTTTTTT. Its translation is CASSLGQGATNEKLFF.

This clonotype has a handful of counts. V usage is TRBV18 and J usage is TRBJ2-3, with TRBD2 as a possible D gene (6 bases). Germline V CDR1 and CDR2: KGHSH, LQKENI. V lost 4 bases, J lost 3 bases, and 17 bases lay in between. This CDR3 spans 16 amino acids. CDR3 amino acids: CASSQPSSVRTDTQYF. The CDR3, as DNA: TGTGCCAGCTCACAACCCTCTAGCGTTCGAACAGATACGCAGTATTTT.

The chain joins TRBV7-8 to TRBJ2-3; D not certain. The V end was cut by 5 bases, the J end by 2 bases, with 14 bases between. The CDR3 is 15 residues long. Germline loops: CDR1 SGHVS, CDR2 FQNEAQ. CDR3 DNA sequence: TGTGCCAGCAGCCCTACCACGTTATCCACAGATACGCAGTATTTT. The encoded protein is CASSPTTLSTDTQYF.

This rearrangement joins TRBV19 to TRBJ1-5; 11 bases fit TRBD1. J was trimmed by 2 bases and V by 5 bases; bases with no gene match: 8. Germline lookup yields CDR1 LNHDA and CDR2 SQIVND (reference sequence). The CDR3 spans 17 residues. In DNA, the CDR3 is TGTGCCAGTAGTGTGGGGACAGGGGGAAAGGGCAATCAGCCCCAGCATTTT. Translated: CASSVGTGGKGNQPQHF.